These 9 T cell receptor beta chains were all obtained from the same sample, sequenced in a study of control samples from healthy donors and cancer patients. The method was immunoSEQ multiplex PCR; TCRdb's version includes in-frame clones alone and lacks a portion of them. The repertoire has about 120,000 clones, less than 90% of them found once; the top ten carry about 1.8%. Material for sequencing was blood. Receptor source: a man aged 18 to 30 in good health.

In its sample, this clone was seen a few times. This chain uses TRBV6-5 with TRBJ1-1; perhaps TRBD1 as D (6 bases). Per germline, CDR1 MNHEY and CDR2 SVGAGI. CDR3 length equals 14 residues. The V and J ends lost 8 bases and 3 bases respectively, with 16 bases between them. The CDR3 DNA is TGTGCCAGCCAAACTACAGGGTGGGACACTGAAGCTTTCTTT. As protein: CASQTTGWDTEAFF.

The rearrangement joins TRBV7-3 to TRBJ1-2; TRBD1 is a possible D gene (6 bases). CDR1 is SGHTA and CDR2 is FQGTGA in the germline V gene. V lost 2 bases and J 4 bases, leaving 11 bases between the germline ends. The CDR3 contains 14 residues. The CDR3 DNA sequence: TGTGCCAGCAGCTTAGAGGGGGGGACCTATGGCTACACCTTC. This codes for CASSLEGGTYGYTF. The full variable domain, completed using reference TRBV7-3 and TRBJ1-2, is GAGVSQTPSNKVTEKGKYVELRCDPISGHTALYWYRQSLGQGPEFLIYFQGTGAADDSGLPNDRFFAVRPEGSVSTLKIQRTERGDSAVYLCASSLEGGTYGYTFGSGTRLTVV.

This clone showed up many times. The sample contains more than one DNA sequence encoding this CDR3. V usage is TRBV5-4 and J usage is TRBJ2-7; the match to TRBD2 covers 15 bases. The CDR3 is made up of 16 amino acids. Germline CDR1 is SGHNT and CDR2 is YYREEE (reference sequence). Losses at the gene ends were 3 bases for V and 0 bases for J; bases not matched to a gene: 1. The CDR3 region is CASSSGLAGGSYEQYF. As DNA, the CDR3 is TGTGCCAGCAGCTCGGGACTAGCGGGAGGCTCCTACGAGCAGTACTTC.

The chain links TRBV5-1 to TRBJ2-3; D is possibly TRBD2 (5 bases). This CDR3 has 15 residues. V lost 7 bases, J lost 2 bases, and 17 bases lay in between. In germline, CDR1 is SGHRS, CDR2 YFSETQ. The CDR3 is CASRTLGRDTDTQYF. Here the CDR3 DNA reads TGCGCCAGCCGTACACTAGGGCGCGACACAGATACGCAGTATTTT. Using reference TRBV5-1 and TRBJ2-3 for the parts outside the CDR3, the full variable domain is KAGVTQTPRYLIKTRGQQVTLSCSPISGHRSVSWYQQTPGQGLQFLFEYFSETQRNKGNFPGRFSGRQFSNSRSEMNVSTLELGDSALYLCASRTLGRDTDTQYFGPGTRLTVL.

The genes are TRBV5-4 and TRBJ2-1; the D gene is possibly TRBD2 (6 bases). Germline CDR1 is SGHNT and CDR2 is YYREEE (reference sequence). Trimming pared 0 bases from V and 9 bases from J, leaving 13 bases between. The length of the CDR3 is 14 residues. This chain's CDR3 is CASSLDRSGVEQFF. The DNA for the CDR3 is TGTGCCAGCAGCTTGGACCGGTCGGGAGTTGAGCAGTTCTTC.

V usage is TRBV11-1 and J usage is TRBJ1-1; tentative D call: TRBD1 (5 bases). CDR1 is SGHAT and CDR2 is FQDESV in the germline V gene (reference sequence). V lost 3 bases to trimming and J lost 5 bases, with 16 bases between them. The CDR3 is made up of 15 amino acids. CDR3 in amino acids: CASSLEEGRRTEAFF. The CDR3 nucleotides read TGTGCCAGCAGCTTGGAGGAGGGGCGAAGGACTGAAGCTTTCTTT.

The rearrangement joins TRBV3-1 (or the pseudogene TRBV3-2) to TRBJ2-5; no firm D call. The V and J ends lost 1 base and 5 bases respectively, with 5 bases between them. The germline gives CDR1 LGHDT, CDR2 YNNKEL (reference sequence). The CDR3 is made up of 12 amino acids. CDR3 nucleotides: TGTGCCAGCAGCCAAGTCTCGGAGACCCAGTACTTC. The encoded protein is CASSQVSETQYF.

The CDR3 region is CASSLVVSGELFF. The CDR3 DNA follows: TGTGCCAGCAGTTTGGTAGTTTCCGGGGAGCTGTTTTTT. The genes are TRBV12-3 or TRBV12-4 and TRBJ2-2; D not certain. The CDR3 covers 13 residues. V shed 3 bases and J shed 6 bases, with 8 bases lying between them.

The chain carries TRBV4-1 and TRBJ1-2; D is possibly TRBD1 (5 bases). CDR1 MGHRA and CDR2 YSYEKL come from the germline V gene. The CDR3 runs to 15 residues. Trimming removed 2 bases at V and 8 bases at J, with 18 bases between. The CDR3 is CASSQSTGGGVGYTF. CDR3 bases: TGCGCCAGCAGCCAAAGCACCGGCGGAGGGGTGGGCTACACCTTC.